This passage covers 12 T cell receptor beta chains from one sample sequenced in a study of vaccination and CD4 T cells after COVID-19. The sample's treatment: roughly 11-day PBMC culture with coronavirus spike peptide pools or control peptides (ViraFEST assay). For these receptors, no antigen is known. Researchers used the Oncomine TCR Beta short-read assay to sequence DNA from cultured CD4+ T cells. TCRdb called the PCR reads again in MiXCR, with one record for every CDR3 protein. Of about 16,000 distinct CDR3 sequences listed, 40% to 50% were seen once; the top ten hold around 4.5%. Here the sequenced sample was CD4+ T cells from blood, cultured in vitro, taken before SARS-CoV-2 vaccination. These receptor sequences come from a human donor who had recovered from COVID-19.

The rearrangement links TRBV20-1 to TRBJ2-7, with D unresolved. From germline, CDR1 is DFQATT and CDR2 SNEGSKA (reference sequence). V gave up 3 bases and J gave up 0 bases, with 21 bases separating them. The CDR3 sequence is 17 residues long. The chain's CDR3 is CSASLGWWESSSYEQYF. CDR3 nucleotides: TGCAGTGCTAGTTTAGGTTGGTGGGAATCGAGCTCCTACGAGCAGTACTTC.

The CDR3 nucleotides read TGTGCCAGCAGCCTAACAGGGGGCGGAGGGGACACTGAAGCTTTCTTT. Protein product: CASSLTGGGGDTEAFF. The chain links TRBV7-9 to TRBJ1-1; TRBD1 matches at 9 bases. Germline V gives CDR1 SEHNR, CDR2 FQNEAQ (reference sequence). The CDR3 covers 16 residues. V trimming: 5 bases; J trimming: 3 bases; junction bases outside the gene matches: 10.

The V call is TRBV19, the J call TRBJ2-3; 9 bases match TRBD2. Per the germline V gene, CDR1 is LNHDA and CDR2 is SQIVND (reference sequence). V shed 3 bases, J shed 0 bases, and the junction held 10 bases outside the gene matches. This CDR3 has 18 residues. CDR3 sequence reads: CASSISNGGGASTDTQYF. The CDR3 bases are TGTGCCAGTAGTATCTCCAATGGCGGGGGGGCTAGCACAGATACGCAGTATTTT.

There are a few counts of this clonotype. The rearrangement joins TRBV20-1 to TRBJ1-1; possible D gene TRBD1, 6 bases. CDR3 length: 17 residues. Germline V gene lookup returns CDR1 DFQATT and CDR2 SNEGSKA (reference sequence). V was pared by 0 bases and J by 1 base, with 18 bases between. CDR3: CSARDPGGFWGNTEAFF. The CDR3 region has the DNA TGCAGTGCTAGAGATCCGGGGGGCTTTTGGGGGAACACTGAAGCTTTCTTT.

The chain combines TRBV11-3 with TRBJ2-3; TRBD2 is a possible D gene (5 bases). The CDR3 runs 12 residues. CDR1 and CDR2 from the germline V gene are SGHNT and YENEEA. Trimming stripped 5 bases from V and 5 bases from J, with 8 bases between. CDR3 sequence (DNA): TGTGCCAGCAGCAGGCGGGTAGATACGCAGTATTTT. Its translation is CASSRRVDTQYF.

The chain recombines TRBV19 with TRBJ1-1; TRBD1 might be the D (5 bases). The CDR3 consists of 16 residues. The V gene's germline CDR1 is LNHDA and CDR2 SQIVND (reference sequence). The V end was cut by 1 base, the J end by 5 bases, with 17 bases between. The CDR3 protein is CASSIAVRGGGTEAFF. The CDR3 DNA reads as TGTGCCAGTAGTATAGCGGTAAGGGGCGGCGGAACTGAAGCTTTCTTT.

The J gene is TRBJ2-5, the V gene TRBV5-4; 7 nucleotides match TRBD1. The V gene's germline CDR1 is SGHNT and CDR2 YYREEE (reference sequence). Unmatched junction bases numbered 4, after V lost 5 bases and J lost 3 bases. The CDR3 is made up of 13 amino acids. CDR3 sequence (DNA): TGTGCCAGCAGGAACACAGGGGAAGAGACCCAGTACTTC. Translating gives CASRNTGEETQYF.

This clonotype has a handful of counts. CDR3 nucleotide sequence: TGTGCCAGCAGCTTAGAGCCGCCGCAGGCTGGTGGCTATGGCTACACCTTC. Its protein is CASSLEPPQAGGYGYTF. The gene calls are TRBV7-8 and TRBJ1-2; D remains ambiguous. This CDR3 comprises 17 residues. Germline-derived CDR1 and CDR2 are SGHVS and FQNEAQ. The V gene lost 1 base and the J gene lost 4 bases, with 19 bases spanning the gap.

DNA of the CDR3: TGCAGTGCTAGCAGGGGGGATCAGCCCCAGCATTTT. Protein product: CSASRGDQPQHF. This sequence joins TRBV20-1 and TRBJ1-5; 7 nucleotides agree with TRBD1. V lost 3 bases, J lost 5 bases, and 1 base stayed unmatched. This CDR3 spans 12 amino acids. Germline-derived CDR1 and CDR2 are DFQATT and SNEGSKA (reference sequence).

The chain employs TRBV12-3 or TRBV12-4 and TRBJ1-5; 8 bases fit TRBD1. The J segment lost 5 bases and the V segment lost 8 bases, leaving 5 bases of the junction unmatched. The CDR3 consists of 13 residues. CDR3 in amino acids: CASRLDRDQPQHF. The CDR3 bases are TGTGCCAGCCGATTGGACAGGGATCAGCCCCAGCATTTT.

A few counts support this clonotype. The chain links TRBV7-9 to TRBJ1-1; weak D call: TRBD1 (6 bases). Germline CDR1 reads SEHNR; CDR2 reads FQNEAQ (reference sequence). The germline V and J ends were trimmed by 0 bases and 1 base, with 9 bases remaining between them. The length of the CDR3 is 15 residues. The CDR3 DNA follows: TGTGCCAGCAGCTTAGCACAGGGCAGGAACACTGAAGCTTTCTTT. This translates into CASSLAQGRNTEAFF.

This clonotype was seen a handful of times. This chain links TRBV7-3 with TRBJ1-1; D gene uncertain. The CDR3 contains 14 residues. Germline-derived CDR1 and CDR2 are SGHTA and FQGTGA. V lost 5 bases, J lost 5 bases, and 15 bases lay in between. Written as DNA, the CDR3 is TGTGCCAGCAGCCAAGACGGGGTGAGGACTGAAGCTTTCTTT. Residues: CASSQDGVRTEAFF.